This T cell receptor (beta chain) emerged from a study of beta chain features in type 1 diabetes. Whole-study findings and limits: VDJ junctions in type 1 diabetes patients carried more deletions and fewer insertions.

Since all of the isolated RNA was reverse transcribed, expressed TCRB transcripts were what got sequenced. The method was immunoSEQ multiplex PCR; TCRdb's version includes in-frame clones alone and lacks a portion of them. The sample has almost 350,000 clones, under 8.5% seen once. About this clone itself: Its antigen is currently unknown.

The clonotype comes from a woman younger than 35 in good health. The source material was central memory CD4+ T cells from blood.

The CDR3 here is CASSVGAGNNEQFF. CDR3 sequence (DNA): TGTGCCAGCAGCGTAGGCGCGGGGAACAATGAGCAGTTCTTC. This chain connects TRBV9 to TRBJ2-1; possibly TRBD2 for D (6 bases). V was shortened by 0 bases and J by 5 bases, with 9 bases between the two germline ends. CDR1 is SGDLS, CDR2 YYNGEE, per germline. The CDR3 runs to 14 residues.